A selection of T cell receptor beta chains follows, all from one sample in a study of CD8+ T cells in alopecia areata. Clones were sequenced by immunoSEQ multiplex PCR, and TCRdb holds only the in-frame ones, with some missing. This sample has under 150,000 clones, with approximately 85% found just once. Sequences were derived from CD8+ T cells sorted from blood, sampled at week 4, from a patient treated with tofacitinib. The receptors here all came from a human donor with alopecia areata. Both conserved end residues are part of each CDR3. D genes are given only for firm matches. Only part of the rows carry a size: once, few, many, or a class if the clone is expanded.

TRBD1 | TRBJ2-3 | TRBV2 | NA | TGTGCCAGCAAACCCATTGTGACAGGGGCAGATACGCAGTATTTT | CASKPIVTGADTQYF
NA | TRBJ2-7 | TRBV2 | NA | TGTGCCAGCAGTGAATTTCAGGCCTCCTACGAGCAGTACTTC | CASSEFQASYEQYF
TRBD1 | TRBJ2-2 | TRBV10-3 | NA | TGTGCCATCAGTGCAGGGGGAAACATCATTCAGGCCGGGGAGCTGTTTTTT | CAISAGGNIIQAGELFF
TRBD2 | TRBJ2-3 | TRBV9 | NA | TGTGCCAGCAGCGGCGGGACTAGCGGGGGGGCTGGGACAGATACGCAGTATTTT | CASSGGTSGGAGTDTQYF
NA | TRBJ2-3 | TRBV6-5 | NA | TGTGCCAGCAGCTCCCTCGGTACGCAGTATTTT | CASSSLGTQYF
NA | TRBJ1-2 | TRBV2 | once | TGTGCCAGCAGTGAGAGTGGCTACACCTTC | CASSESGYTF
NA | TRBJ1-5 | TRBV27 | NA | TGTGCCAGCAGTTCGGGGGTCATCAATCAGCCCCAGCATTTT | CASSSGVINQPQHF
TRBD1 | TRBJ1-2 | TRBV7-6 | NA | TGTGCCAGCAGCTCCTCCCTCGGGGACAGGGGCCCCCTAGTCTTC | CASSSSLGDRGPLVF
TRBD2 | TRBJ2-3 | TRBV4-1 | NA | TGCGCCAGCAGCCAAGCTAGCGGGGGGGCTAGAGATACGCAGTATTTT | CASSQASGGARDTQYF
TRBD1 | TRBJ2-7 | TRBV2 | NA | TGTGCCAGCAGTGAATACGGGACAGGGGGTCCCGAGCAGTACTTC | CASSEYGTGGPEQYF
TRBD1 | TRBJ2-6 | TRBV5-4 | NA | TGCGCCAGCAGCCAGGACAGGGGGTCTGGGGCCAACGTCCTGACTTTC | CASSQDRGSGANVLTF
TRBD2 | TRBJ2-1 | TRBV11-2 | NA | TGTGCCAGCAGCTTAGTATCCGGGGGGACCCACAATGAGCAGTTCTTC | CASSLVSGGTHNEQFF
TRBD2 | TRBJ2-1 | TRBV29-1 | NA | TGCAGCGGTAGCGGGGGCGTAAACAATGAGCAGTTCTTC | CSGSGGVNNEQFF
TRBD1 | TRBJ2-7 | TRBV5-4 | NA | TGTGCCAGCACCCCGACAGGGTCGTCCTACGAGCAGTACTTC | CASTPTGSSYEQYF
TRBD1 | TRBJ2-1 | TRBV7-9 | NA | TGTGCCAGCAGCGTAGGACAGGGTTTGGCGTCTTATGAGCAGTTCTTC | CASSVGQGLASYEQFF
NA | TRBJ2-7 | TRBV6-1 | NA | TGTGCCAGCAGTGAAGGGTACCCGGTACACGAGCAGTACTTC | CASSEGYPVHEQYF
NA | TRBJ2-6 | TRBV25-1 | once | TGTGCCAGCTCCATGTCGGGACATCTAAGCTCTGGGGCCAACGTCCTGACTTTC | CASSMSGHLSSGANVLTF
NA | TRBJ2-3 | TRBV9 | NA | TGTGCCAGCAGCGACAGGGTTGGCACAGATACGCAGTATTTT | CASSDRVGTDTQYF
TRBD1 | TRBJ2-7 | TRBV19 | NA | TGTGCCAGTAGTCCGGGACAGGGGACCTACGAGCAGTACTTC | CASSPGQGTYEQYF
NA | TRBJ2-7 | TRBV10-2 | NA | TGCGCCAGCAGTGCGCAGGGTGCGCAGTACTTC | CASSAQGAQYF
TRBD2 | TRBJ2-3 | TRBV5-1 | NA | TGCGCCAGCAACTCAGGGACTAGCGGCGCAGATACGCAGTATTTT | CASNSGTSGADTQYF
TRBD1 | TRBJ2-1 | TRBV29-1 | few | TGCAGCGTTGAAGCCTATGGACAGGGAGGTGAGCAGTTCTTC | CSVEAYGQGGEQFF
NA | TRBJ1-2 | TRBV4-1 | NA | TGCGCCAGCAGCCAAGATGGGGGGTACTATGGCTACACCTTC | CASSQDGGYYGYTF
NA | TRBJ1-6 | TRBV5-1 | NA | TGCGCCAGCAGCTATCACAAGGATTCACCCCTCCACTTT | CASSYHKDSPLHF
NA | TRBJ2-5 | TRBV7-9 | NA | TGTGCCAGTGGCCCGGTGTCGGTCCAAGAGACCCAGTACTTC | CASGPVSVQETQYF
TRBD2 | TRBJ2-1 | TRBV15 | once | TGTGCCACCAGCAGAGGCGGGGGCTCCTACAATGAGCAGTTCTTC | CATSRGGGSYNEQFF
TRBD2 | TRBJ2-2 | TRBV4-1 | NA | TGCGCCAGCAGCCTCCCGGCGGGGGGCACCGGGGAGCTGTTTTTT | CASSLPAGGTGELFF
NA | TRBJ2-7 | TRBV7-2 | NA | TGTGCCAGCAGCTTAGCTCTCTACGAGCAGTACTTC | CASSLALYEQYF
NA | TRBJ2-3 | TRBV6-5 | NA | TGTGCCAGCAGTTACGCCCGAAGGGCAGATACGCAGTATTTT | CASSYARRADTQYF
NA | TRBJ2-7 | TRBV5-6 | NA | TGTGCCAGCAGCTCTAAACCGGGACCTCTATACGAGCAGTACTTC | CASSSKPGPLYEQYF
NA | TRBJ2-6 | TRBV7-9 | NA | TGTGCCAGCAGCCCTCAGGATTCCTCTGGGGCCAACGTCCTGACTTTC | CASSPQDSSGANVLTF
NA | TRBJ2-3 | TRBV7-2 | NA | TGTGCCAGCAGCTTAATTACGGCTGATACGCAGTATTTT | CASSLITADTQYF
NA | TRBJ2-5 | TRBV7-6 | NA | TGTGCCAGCAGCGCTGAGTGGGGTGGGAGAGAGACCCAGTACTTC | CASSAEWGGRETQYF
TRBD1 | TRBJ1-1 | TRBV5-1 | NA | TGCGCCAGCGGTCAGGGGACAGGGGGCACTGAAGCTTTCTTT | CASGQGTGGTEAFF
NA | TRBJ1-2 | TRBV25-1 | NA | TGTGCCAGCAGTGACTCCGACAGGCTCTATGGCTACACCTTC | CASSDSDRLYGYTF
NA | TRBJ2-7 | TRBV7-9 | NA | TGTGCCAGCAGCCCCGGGGGCGAGCAGTACTTC | CASSPGGEQYF
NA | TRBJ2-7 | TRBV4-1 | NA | TGCGCCAGCAGCCAAGTTGGTGAGCAGTACTTC | CASSQVGEQYF
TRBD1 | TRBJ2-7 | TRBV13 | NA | TGTGCCAGCAGCCCGGGACAGGGTCAGCAGTACTTC | CASSPGQGQQYF
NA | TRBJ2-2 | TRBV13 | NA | TGTGCCAGCAGCTTACGGGGGATGGGGAACACCGGGGAGCTGTTTTTT | CASSLRGMGNTGELFF
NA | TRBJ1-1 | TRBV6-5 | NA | TGTGCCAGCAGAGTTCGCGAAGCTTTCTTT | CASRVREAFF
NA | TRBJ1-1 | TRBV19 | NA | TGTGCCAGTAGGCCAAGAGGGTCGGGGAACACTGAAGCTTTCTTT | CASRPRGSGNTEAFF
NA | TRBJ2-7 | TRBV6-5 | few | TGTGCCAGCAGTTACCTACCCGGGACATACCTATACGAGCAGTACTTC | CASSYLPGTYLYEQYF
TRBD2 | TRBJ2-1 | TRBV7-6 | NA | TGTGCCAGCAGGCGAAGCGGGGGGGCTTTGGGCGGCAATGAGCAGTTCTTC | CASRRSGGALGGNEQFF
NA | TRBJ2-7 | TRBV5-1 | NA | TGCGCCAGCAGTTGGGCCGGGAGCTCCTACGAGCAGTACTTC | CASSWAGSSYEQYF
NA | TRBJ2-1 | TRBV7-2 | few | TGTGCCAGCAGCTTGCAACAGAGCTCCTACAATGAGCAGTTCTTC | CASSLQQSSYNEQFF
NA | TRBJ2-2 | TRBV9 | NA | TGTGCCAGCAGCCCTCCGGGACCACACACCGGGGAGCTGTTTTTT | CASSPPGPHTGELFF
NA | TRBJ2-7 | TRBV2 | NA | TGTGCCAGCTCCGAGCAGTACTTC | CASSEQYF
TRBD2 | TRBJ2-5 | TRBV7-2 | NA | TGTGCCAGCAGCTTAGTAGGGGTAGCGGGGAGCCTGGAGACCCAGTACTTC | CASSLVGVAGSLETQYF
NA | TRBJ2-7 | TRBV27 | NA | TGTGCCAGCAGTTTCACCGTACCCAGCTCCTACGAGCAGTACTTC | CASSFTVPSSYEQYF
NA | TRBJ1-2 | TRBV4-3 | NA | TGCGCCAGCAGCCAAGATCTCGGGGATGGAGATGGCTACACCTTC | CASSQDLGDGDGYTF
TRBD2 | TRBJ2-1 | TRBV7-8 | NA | TGTGCCAGCAGCCCCGGGACTAGCGGGGGTGGGAATGAGCAGTTCTTC | CASSPGTSGGGNEQFF
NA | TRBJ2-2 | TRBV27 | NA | TGTGCCAGCAGTTTATCGGCAGGGCCCGGGGAGCTGTTTTTT | CASSLSAGPGELFF
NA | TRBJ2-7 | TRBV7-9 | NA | TGTGCCAGCAGCACCGGACAGTACGAGCAGTACTTC | CASSTGQYEQYF
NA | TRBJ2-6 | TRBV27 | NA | TGTGCCAGCATGCGAGCCTCTGGGGCCAACGTCCTGACTTTC | CASMRASGANVLTF
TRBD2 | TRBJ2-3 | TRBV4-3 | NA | TGCGCCAGCAGCCAGAACAGCGGGGGGTCCACAGATACGCAGTATTTT | CASSQNSGGSTDTQYF
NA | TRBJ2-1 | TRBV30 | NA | TGTGCCTGGAGTGTAGGGGATGGAGAAATCAATGAGCAGTTCTTC | CAWSVGDGEINEQFF
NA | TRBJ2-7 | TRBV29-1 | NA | TGCAGCGTTGAAGATGGGGACCAATACGAGCAGTACTTC | CSVEDGDQYEQYF
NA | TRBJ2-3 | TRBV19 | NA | TGTGCCAGTAGTTTCGAGGATAGCACAGATACGCAGTATTTT | CASSFEDSTDTQYF
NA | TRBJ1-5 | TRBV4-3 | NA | TGCGCCAGCAGCCAAGATAGGAGTACGGTCCAGCCCCAGCATTTT | CASSQDRSTVQPQHF
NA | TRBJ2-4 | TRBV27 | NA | TGTGCCAGCAGTTTGGAGCGGGCCGCGGACATTCAGTACTTC | CASSLERAADIQYF